This T cell receptor beta chain was captured in a study of cytomegalovirus exposure and HLA in healthy donors. Each of the donors was a healthy bone marrow donor. The PCR employed 60 Vbeta primers together with 13 Jbeta primers. The table came from immunoSEQ multiplex PCR; TCRdb's copy has only in-frame clones and leaves some out. The sample records around 160,000 clones, around 78% being singletons. The sequence was collected from a woman aged 40 to 50 in good health and CMV-seronegative. The sample consisted of PBMCs.

CDR3 protein: CASRRLAGGAYNEQFF. The CDR3 region has the DNA TGTGCCAGCAGGAGACTAGCGGGAGGGGCTTACAATGAGCAGTTCTTC. The rearrangement links TRBV2 to TRBJ2-1, with 14 bases fitting TRBD2. V lost 6 bases, J lost 4 bases, and 5 bases stayed unmatched. The CDR3 is 16 residues long. Germline assignment: CDR1 SNHLY and CDR2 FYNNEI.